This is a list of T cell receptor beta chains from one sample in a study of shared clonotypes between healthy human individuals. Clones were sequenced by immunoSEQ multiplex PCR, and TCRdb holds only the in-frame ones, with some missing. In the table there are 550,000 to 850,000 clones, under 80% of which are singletons. Sequenced material: memory CD4+ T cells sorted from blood. These TCRs come from a woman in her twenties or thirties in good health. The CDR3 runs from the conserved cysteine through the conserved F or W. The D gene is left open where the match is weak. Clone size is shown for a subset of rows, as once, few, many or a class of expanded clone.

V gene: TRBV5-6; D gene: TRBD1; clone size: NA; J gene: TRBJ2-5; CDR3 protein: CASSLGTGGRETQYF; CDR3 DNA: TGTGCCAGCAGCTTGGGGACAGGGGGCAGAGAGACCCAGTACTTC
V gene: TRBV19; D gene: NA; clone size: NA; J gene: TRBJ1-2; CDR3 protein: CASKEINYGYTF; CDR3 DNA: TGTGCCAGTAAGGAGATTAACTATGGCTACACCTTC
V gene: TRBV28; D gene: NA; clone size: NA; J gene: TRBJ1-1; CDR3 protein: CASTLGGLHGNTEAFF; CDR3 DNA: TGTGCCAGCACCCTGGGAGGGTTGCATGGGAACACTGAAGCTTTCTTT
V gene: TRBV6-4; D gene: NA; clone size: NA; J gene: TRBJ2-3; CDR3 protein: CASSERQETDTQYF; CDR3 DNA: TGTGCCAGCAGTGAGCGTCAGGAGACAGATACGCAGTATTTT
V gene: TRBV28; D gene: NA; clone size: NA; J gene: TRBJ2-7; CDR3 protein: CASRGAGLIYEQYF; CDR3 DNA: TGTGCCAGCAGGGGGGCAGGATTAATATACGAGCAGTACTTC
V gene: TRBV23-1; D gene: NA; clone size: NA; J gene: TRBJ1-2; CDR3 protein: CASSQSRPANYGYTF; CDR3 DNA: TGCGCCAGCAGTCAATCCAGGCCAGCTAACTATGGCTACACCTTC
V gene: TRBV5-5; D gene: TRBD1; clone size: NA; J gene: TRBJ2-7; CDR3 protein: CASSQYRGFYEQYF; CDR3 DNA: TGTGCCAGCAGCCAGTACAGGGGTTTCTACGAGCAGTACTTC
V gene: TRBV18; D gene: NA; clone size: NA; J gene: TRBJ2-3; CDR3 protein: CASSPPTNTDTQYF; CDR3 DNA: TGTGCCAGCTCACCACCGACCAACACAGATACGCAGTATTTT
V gene: TRBV30; D gene: NA; clone size: NA; J gene: TRBJ2-2; CDR3 protein: CAWSVFRTGELFF; CDR3 DNA: TGTGCCTGGAGTGTATTTCGCACCGGGGAGCTGTTTTTT
V gene: TRBV28; D gene: TRBD1; clone size: once; J gene: TRBJ2-7; CDR3 protein: CASSGLRTGFSYEQYF; CDR3 DNA: TGTGCCAGCAGCGGACTTCGGACAGGGTTCTCCTACGAGCAGTACTTC
V gene: TRBV6-5; D gene: NA; clone size: NA; J gene: TRBJ2-7; CDR3 protein: CASSLAQIYEQYF; CDR3 DNA: TGTGCCAGCAGTTTGGCGCAGATCTACGAGCAGTACTTC
V gene: TRBV5-1; D gene: NA; clone size: NA; J gene: TRBJ1-4; CDR3 protein: CASSSFSATNEKLFF; CDR3 DNA: TGCGCCAGCAGTTCGTTTTCTGCGACTAATGAAAAACTGTTTTTT
V gene: TRBV21-1; D gene: NA; clone size: NA; J gene: TRBJ2-3; CDR3 protein: CASSKGKETVLAGTDTQYF; CDR3 DNA: TGTGCCAGCAGCAAAGGTAAAGAGACGGTTCTAGCGGGAACAGATACGCAGTATTTT
V gene: TRBV5-1; D gene: TRBD2; clone size: once; J gene: TRBJ2-2; CDR3 protein: CASSLTSGNTGELFF; CDR3 DNA: TGCGCCAGCAGCTTGACTAGCGGGAACACCGGGGAGCTGTTTTTT
V gene: TRBV10-1; D gene: NA; clone size: NA; J gene: TRBJ2-6; CDR3 protein: CASSEPRTGTDYSGANVLTF; CDR3 DNA: TGCGCCAGCAGTGAACCCCGTACAGGGACTGACTACTCTGGGGCCAACGTCCTGACTTTC
V gene: TRBV7-3; D gene: TRBD2; clone size: NA; J gene: TRBJ2-2; CDR3 protein: CASSLTLAGSENTGELFF; CDR3 DNA: TGTGCCAGCAGCTTAACACTAGCGGGCTCTGAGAACACCGGGGAGCTGTTTTTT
V gene: TRBV6-1; D gene: NA; clone size: NA; J gene: TRBJ1-1; CDR3 protein: CASSEFWYRALNTEAFF; CDR3 DNA: TGTGCCAGCAGTGAATTTTGGTACAGGGCCCTGAACACTGAAGCTTTCTTT
V gene: TRBV11-2; D gene: NA; clone size: NA; J gene: TRBJ1-1; CDR3 protein: CASSLYDGGNTEAFF; CDR3 DNA: TGTGCCAGCAGCTTGTACGACGGGGGGAACACTGAAGCTTTCTTT
V gene: TRBV7-2; D gene: TRBD2; clone size: few; J gene: TRBJ2-7; CDR3 protein: CASSLDTSGTYEQYF; CDR3 DNA: TGTGCCAGCAGCTTAGATACTAGCGGTACCTACGAGCAGTACTTC
V gene: TRBV14; D gene: TRBD2; clone size: NA; J gene: TRBJ2-7; CDR3 protein: CASRTSGRLEQYF; CDR3 DNA: TGTGCCAGCAGGACTAGCGGGAGACTTGAGCAGTACTTC
V gene: TRBV29-1; D gene: TRBD1; clone size: once; J gene: TRBJ2-3; CDR3 protein: CSVSKGAYTDTQYF; CDR3 DNA: TGCAGCGTTAGTAAGGGGGCTTACACAGATACGCAGTATTTT
V gene: TRBV11-1; D gene: NA; clone size: NA; J gene: TRBJ2-3; CDR3 protein: CASSLSVQGGDTQYF; CDR3 DNA: TGTGCCAGCAGCTTAAGTGTCCAGGGGGGAGATACGCAGTATTTT
V gene: TRBV28; D gene: TRBD1; clone size: NA; J gene: TRBJ2-7; CDR3 protein: CASSLRDRVIHEQYF; CDR3 DNA: TGTGCCAGCAGTCTCCGGGACAGGGTCATCCACGAGCAGTACTTC
V gene: TRBV12-5; D gene: TRBD2; clone size: NA; J gene: TRBJ2-1; CDR3 protein: CASGLLAGGTNEQFF; CDR3 DNA: TGTGCTAGTGGCTTACTAGCGGGAGGGACCAATGAGCAGTTCTTC
V gene: TRBV30; D gene: NA; clone size: NA; J gene: TRBJ1-4; CDR3 protein: CAWSVKGRENEKLFF; CDR3 DNA: TGTGCCTGGAGTGTAAAAGGGAGAGAAAATGAAAAACTGTTTTTT
V gene: TRBV18; D gene: NA; clone size: few; J gene: TRBJ1-1; CDR3 protein: CASSPRQAEDTEAFF; CDR3 DNA: TGTGCCAGCTCACCTAGACAGGCTGAGGACACTGAAGCTTTCTTT
V gene: TRBV6-1; D gene: NA; clone size: NA; J gene: TRBJ2-7; CDR3 protein: CASSEQLSYEQYF; CDR3 DNA: TGTGCCAGCAGTGAACAGCTCTCCTACGAGCAGTACTTC
V gene: TRBV2; D gene: NA; clone size: NA; J gene: TRBJ2-7; CDR3 protein: CATSPLRGAGGNEQYF; CDR3 DNA: TGTGCCACTAGCCCCCTAAGGGGGGCTGGCGGTAACGAGCAGTACTTC
V gene: TRBV6-1; D gene: TRBD1; clone size: NA; J gene: TRBJ2-6; CDR3 protein: CASSNRGSGANVLTF; CDR3 DNA: TGTGCCAGCAGCAACAGGGGATCTGGGGCCAACGTCCTGACTTTC
V gene: TRBV28; D gene: NA; clone size: NA; J gene: TRBJ2-7; CDR3 protein: CASNGTPKEQYF; CDR3 DNA: TGTGCCAGTAACGGGACTCCTAAAGAGCAGTACTTC